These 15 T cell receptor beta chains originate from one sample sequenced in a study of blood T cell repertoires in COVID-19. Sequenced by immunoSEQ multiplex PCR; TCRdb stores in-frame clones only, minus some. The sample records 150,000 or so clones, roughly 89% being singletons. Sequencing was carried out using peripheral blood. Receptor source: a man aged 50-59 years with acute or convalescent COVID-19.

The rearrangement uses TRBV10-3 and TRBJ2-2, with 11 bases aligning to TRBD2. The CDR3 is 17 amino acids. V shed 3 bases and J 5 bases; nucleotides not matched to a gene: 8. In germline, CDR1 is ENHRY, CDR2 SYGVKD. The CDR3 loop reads CAISESLAGVGTGELFF. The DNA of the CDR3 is TGTGCCATCAGTGAATCACTAGCGGGAGTAGGGACCGGGGAGCTGTTTTTT.

The DNA for the CDR3 is TGTGCCAGCAGTTCGCCTCTTACAGGGGAGATGCAGTACTTC. Translated, it gives CASSSPLTGEMQYF. The rearrangement links TRBV28 to TRBJ2-7, with 7 nucleotides matching TRBD1. Per the germline V gene, CDR1 is MDHEN and CDR2 is SYDVKM. V lost 4 bases to trimming and J lost 9 bases; unmatched junction nucleotides: 12. This CDR3 contains 14 residues.

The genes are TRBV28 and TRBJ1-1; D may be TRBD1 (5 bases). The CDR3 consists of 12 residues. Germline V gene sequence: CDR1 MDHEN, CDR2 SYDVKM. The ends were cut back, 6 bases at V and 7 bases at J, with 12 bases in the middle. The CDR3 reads CASSPVRGEAFF. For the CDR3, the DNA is TGTGCCAGCAGCCCCGTAAGGGGTGAAGCTTTCTTT.

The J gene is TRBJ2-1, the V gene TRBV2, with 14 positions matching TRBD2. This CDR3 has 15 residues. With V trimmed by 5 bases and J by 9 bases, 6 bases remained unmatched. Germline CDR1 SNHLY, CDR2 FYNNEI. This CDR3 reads CASSWTSGGRGEQFF. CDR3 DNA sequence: TGTGCCAGCAGTTGGACTAGCGGGGGGCGGGGTGAGCAGTTCTTC.

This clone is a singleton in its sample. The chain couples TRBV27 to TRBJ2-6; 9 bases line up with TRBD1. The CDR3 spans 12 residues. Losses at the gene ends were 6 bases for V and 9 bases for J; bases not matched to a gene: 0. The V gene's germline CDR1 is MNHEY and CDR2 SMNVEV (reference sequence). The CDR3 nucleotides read TGTGCCAGCAGGGACAGGGGCAACGTCCTGACTTTC. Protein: CASRDRGNVLTF.

Here the CDR3 reads CASRPLAGVETQYF. The CDR3 DNA sequence: TGTGCCAGCCGCCCCCTAGCGGGAGTAGAGACCCAGTACTTC. The chain couples TRBV27 to TRBJ2-5; TRBD2 matches at 10 bases. V dropped 8 bases and J dropped 4; count of bases not matched to a gene: 7. The CDR3 consists of 14 residues. Germline loops: CDR1 MNHEY, CDR2 SMNVEV (reference sequence).

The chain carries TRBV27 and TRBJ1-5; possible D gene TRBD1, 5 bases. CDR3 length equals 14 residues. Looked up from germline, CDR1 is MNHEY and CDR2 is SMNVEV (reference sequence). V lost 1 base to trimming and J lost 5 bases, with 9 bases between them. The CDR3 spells CASSLWGGDQPQHF. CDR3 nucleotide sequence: TGTGCCAGCAGTTTATGGGGGGGGGATCAGCCCCAGCATTTT.

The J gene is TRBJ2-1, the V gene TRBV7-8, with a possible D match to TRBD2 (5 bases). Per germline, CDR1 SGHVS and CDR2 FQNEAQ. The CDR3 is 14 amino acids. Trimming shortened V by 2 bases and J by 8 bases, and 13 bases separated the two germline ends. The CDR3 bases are TGTGCCAGCAGCTTAATTTTGAGGGCGTATGAGCAGTTCTTC. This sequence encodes CASSLILRAYEQFF. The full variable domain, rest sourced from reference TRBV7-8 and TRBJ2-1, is GAGVSQSPRYKVAKRGQDVALRCDPISGHVSLFWYQQALGQGPEFLTYFQNEAQLDKSGLPSDRFFAERPEGSVSTLKIQRTQQEDSAVYLCASSLILRAYEQFFGPGTRLTVL.

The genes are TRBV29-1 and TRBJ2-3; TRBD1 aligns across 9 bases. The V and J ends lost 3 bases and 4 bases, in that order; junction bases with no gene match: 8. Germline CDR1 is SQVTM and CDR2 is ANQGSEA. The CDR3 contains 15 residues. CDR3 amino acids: CSVEGTGRGSDTQYF. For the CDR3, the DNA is TGCAGCGTTGAGGGGACAGGGAGGGGGTCAGATACGCAGTATTTT.

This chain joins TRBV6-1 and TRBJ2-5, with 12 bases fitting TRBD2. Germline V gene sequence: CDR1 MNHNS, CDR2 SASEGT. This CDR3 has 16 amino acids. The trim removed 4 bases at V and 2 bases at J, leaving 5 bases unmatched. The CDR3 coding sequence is TGTGCCAGCAGTGGGTTCCTAGCGGGAGGGCAAGAGACCCAGTACTTC. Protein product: CASSGFLAGGQETQYF.

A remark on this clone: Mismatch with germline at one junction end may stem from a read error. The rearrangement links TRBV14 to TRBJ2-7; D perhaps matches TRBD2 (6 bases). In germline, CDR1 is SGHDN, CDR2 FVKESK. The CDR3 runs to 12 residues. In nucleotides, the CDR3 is TGTGCCAGCAGCCAACCCACGGGCGGGGTTAGCTTC. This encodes CASSQPTGGVSF.

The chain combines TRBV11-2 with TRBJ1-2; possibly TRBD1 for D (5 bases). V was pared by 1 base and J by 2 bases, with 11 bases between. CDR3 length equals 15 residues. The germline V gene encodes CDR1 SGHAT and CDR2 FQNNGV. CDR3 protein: CASSLARTNNYGYTF. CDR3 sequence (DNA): TGTGCCAGCAGCTTAGCCAGGACAAACAACTATGGCTACACCTTC.

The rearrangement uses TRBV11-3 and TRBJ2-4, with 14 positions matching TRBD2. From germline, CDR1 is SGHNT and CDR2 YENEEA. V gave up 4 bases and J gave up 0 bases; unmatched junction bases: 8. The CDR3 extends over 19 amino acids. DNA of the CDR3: TGTGCCAGCAGCTCAGGACTAGCGGGGGGCGAGGGAGCCAAAAACATTCAGTACTTC. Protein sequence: CASSSGLAGGEGAKNIQYF.

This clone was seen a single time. Here the CDR3 reads CAWSSGAYGYTF. Here the CDR3 DNA reads TGTGCCTGGAGTTCTGGGGCCTATGGCTACACCTTC. The chain employs TRBV30 and TRBJ1-2; D may be TRBD1 (5 bases). V shed 2 bases and J shed 4 bases, with 8 bases lying between them. Germline loops: CDR1 GTSNPN, CDR2 SVGIG (reference sequence). The CDR3 has 12 amino acids.

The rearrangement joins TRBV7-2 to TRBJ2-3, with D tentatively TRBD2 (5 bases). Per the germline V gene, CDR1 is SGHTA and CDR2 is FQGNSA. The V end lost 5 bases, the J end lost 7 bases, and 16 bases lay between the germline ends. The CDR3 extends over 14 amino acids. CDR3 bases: TGTGCCAGCAGCCCGGGAACATCCATACATACGCAGTATTTT. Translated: CASSPGTSIHTQYF.